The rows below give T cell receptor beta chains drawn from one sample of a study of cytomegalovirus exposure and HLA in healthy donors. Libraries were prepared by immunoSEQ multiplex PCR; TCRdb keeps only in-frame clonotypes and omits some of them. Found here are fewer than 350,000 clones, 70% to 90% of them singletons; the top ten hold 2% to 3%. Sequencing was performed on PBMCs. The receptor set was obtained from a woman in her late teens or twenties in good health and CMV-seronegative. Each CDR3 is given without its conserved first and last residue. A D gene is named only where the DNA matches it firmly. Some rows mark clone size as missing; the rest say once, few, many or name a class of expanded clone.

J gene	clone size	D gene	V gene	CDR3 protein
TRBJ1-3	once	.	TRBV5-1	ASSLGAVSGNTIY
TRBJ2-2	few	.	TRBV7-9	ASSSWGSDGELF
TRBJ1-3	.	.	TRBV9	ARVRGTGVTSLSGNTIY
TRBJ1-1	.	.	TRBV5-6	ASSLGTGRAF
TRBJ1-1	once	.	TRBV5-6	ASTSQALNTEAF
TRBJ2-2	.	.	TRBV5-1	AARAGTHNTGELF
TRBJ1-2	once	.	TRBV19	ASSIPSRGYT
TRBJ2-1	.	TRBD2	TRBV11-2	ASSTPLAGEREQF
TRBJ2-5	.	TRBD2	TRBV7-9	ASSLLLAGPKETQY
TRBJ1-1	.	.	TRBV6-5	ASNRGGLGNTEAF
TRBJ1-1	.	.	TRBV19	ASSIHGQNTEAF
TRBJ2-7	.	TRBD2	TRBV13	ASSSSVLAGEGEQY
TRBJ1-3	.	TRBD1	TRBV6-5	ASSSSGGLRGNTIY
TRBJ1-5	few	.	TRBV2	ASRREGGQPQH
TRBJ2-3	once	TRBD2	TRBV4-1	ASSRGLAGGPSTDTQY
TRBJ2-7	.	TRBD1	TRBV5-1	ASSLAFGTGREQY
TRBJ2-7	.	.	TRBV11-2	ASSWGEQSYEQY
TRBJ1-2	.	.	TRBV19	ASSIYGGYT
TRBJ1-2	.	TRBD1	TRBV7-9	ASSSQGQDYGYT
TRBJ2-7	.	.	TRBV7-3	ASVGPIPYEQY
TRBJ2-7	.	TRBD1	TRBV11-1	ASSLGTGVYEQY
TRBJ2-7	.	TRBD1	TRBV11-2	ASSSGGTGGGYEQY
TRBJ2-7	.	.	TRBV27	ASSLFQGSYEQY
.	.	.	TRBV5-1	ASSLAVGSSYEQY
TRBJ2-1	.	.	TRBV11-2	ASSSSGLQYNEQF
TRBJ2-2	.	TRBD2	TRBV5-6	ASRLHSTSGAQGGELF
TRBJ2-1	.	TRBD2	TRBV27	ASTEFGTSSYNEQF
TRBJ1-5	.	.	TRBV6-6	ASSYAGNQPQH
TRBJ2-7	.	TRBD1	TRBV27	ASSLATGSYEQY
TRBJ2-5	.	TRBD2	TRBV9	ASSSSGTSGFRQY
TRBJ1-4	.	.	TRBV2	ASIRERSEKLF
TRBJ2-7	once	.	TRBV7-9	SSSLINEQY
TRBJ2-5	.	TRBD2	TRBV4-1	ASSSLAGGGETQY
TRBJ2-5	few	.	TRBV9	ASSAPQIQETQY
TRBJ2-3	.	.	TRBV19	ASSIGPGGGGDTQY
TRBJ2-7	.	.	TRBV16	ASSRRVPYEQY
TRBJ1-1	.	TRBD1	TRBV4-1	ASSQAGTGNTEAF
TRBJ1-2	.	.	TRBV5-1	ASSSDTSGYT
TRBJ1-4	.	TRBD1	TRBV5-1	ASSSGTGIEKLF
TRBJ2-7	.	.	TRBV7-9	ASSLGRGFDEQY
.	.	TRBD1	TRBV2	ASGTGGYEQY
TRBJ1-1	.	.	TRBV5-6	ASSAHYRENTEAF
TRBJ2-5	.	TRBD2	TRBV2	ASSETSGGIQETQY
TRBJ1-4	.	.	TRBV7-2	ASSSGQPTNEKLF
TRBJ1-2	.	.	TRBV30	AWSGMRISSVNYGYT
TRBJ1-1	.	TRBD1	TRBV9	ASSVGGGGRFSTEAF
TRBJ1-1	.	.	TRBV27	ASSPWIRAHTEAF
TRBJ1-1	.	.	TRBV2	ASSGREAF
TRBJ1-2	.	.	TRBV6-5	ASSPWGEHYGGYT
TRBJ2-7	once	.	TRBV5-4	ALGTIGYEQY
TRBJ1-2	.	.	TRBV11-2	ASSLIYRQPNGYT
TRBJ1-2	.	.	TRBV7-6	ASSLVGAALGLKDYGYT